This T cell receptor beta chain is drawn from a study of cytomegalovirus exposure and HLA in healthy donors. From germline, CDR1 is MNHNS and CDR2 SASEGT. Trimming pared 3 bases from V and 8 bases from J, leaving 7 bases between. The CDR3 loop spans 12 amino acids. From the approximately 120-subject validation cohort, which was separate from the roughly 630-subject first cohort, the donors were drawn. For this clone: Its antigen is unidentified.

TCRdb's table, derived via immunoSEQ multiplex PCR, lists solely in-frame clones and lacks some. The table has about 120,000 clones, approximately 87% seen once; the top ten hold approximately 2%. Notes on the study in general: Most TCR sequences proved rare, with some public TCRs found in many donors. Researchers counted some 150 TCR beta chains as cytomegalovirus-associated.

This clonotype was obtained from a woman in her 30s in good health and CMV-seronegative. The material sequenced was PBMCs. V is TRBV6-1 and J is TRBJ1-4; D unresolved. The CDR3, as DNA: TGTGCCAGCAGTGACTCGGGGGAAAAACTGTTTTTT. Protein sequence: CASSDSGEKLFF.